The present T cell receptor beta chain was sequenced within a study of blood T cell repertoires in COVID-19. Study-wide background: There were acute and convalescent COVID-19 samples, and they came from the United States, Italy and Spain. Nucleic acid was either cDNA or gDNA, and it came from T cells, B-cell-depleted T cells, or PBMCs.

The CDR3 contains 17 residues. Trimming took 5 bases from V and 8 from J; bases not matched to a gene: 15. Germline values: CDR1 MDHEN, CDR2 SYDVKM. Original data processing: The authors estimated nucleated cell counts from reference gene primer amplification. The data were produced by immunoSEQ multiplex PCR, yet TCRdb's version contains in-frame clones alone and is incomplete. For V, J and clone size, that table is used; D and trimming come from the DNA. The sample consists of 100,000 or so clones, around 81% of them appearing once. The chain employs TRBV28 and TRBJ2-1, with 10 nucleotides matching TRBD2. This receptor was identified in a man older than 75 with acute or convalescent COVID-19. Sample: peripheral blood. The CDR3, as DNA: TGTGCCAGCAGTCACCAACTAGGAGCGGGAGGGGGGCATGAGCAGTTCTTC. It is translated as CASSHQLGAGGGHEQFF.